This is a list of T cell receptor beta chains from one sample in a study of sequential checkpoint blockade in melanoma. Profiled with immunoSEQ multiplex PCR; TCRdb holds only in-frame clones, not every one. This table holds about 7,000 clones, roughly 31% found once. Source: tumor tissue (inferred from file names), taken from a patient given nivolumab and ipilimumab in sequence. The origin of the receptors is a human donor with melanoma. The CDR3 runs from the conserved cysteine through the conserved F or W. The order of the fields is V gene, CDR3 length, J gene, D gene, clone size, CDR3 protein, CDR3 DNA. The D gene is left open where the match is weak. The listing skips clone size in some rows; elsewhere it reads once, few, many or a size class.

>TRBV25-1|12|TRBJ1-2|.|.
CASSGTEYGYTF
TGTGCCAGCTCCGGGACGGAGTATGGCTACACCTTC
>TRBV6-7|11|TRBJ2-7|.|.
CASSLGYEQYF
TGTGCCAGCAGTTTAGGCTACGAGCAGTACTTC
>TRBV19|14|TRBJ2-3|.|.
CASSNQRTTDTQYF
TGTGCCAGTAGTAATCAGCGGACCACAGATACGCAGTATTTT
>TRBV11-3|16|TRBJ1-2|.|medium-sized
CASSLPQNTPLGGYTF
TGTGCCAGCAGCCTCCCCCAAAACACACCTCTGGGCGGCTACACCTTC
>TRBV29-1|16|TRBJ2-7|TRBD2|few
CSVGQAGTSGAYEQYF
TGCAGCGTTGGACAGGCCGGGACTAGCGGGGCCTACGAGCAGTACTTC
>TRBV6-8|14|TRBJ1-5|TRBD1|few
CASSTGTGNQPQHF
TGTGCCAGCAGTACGGGGACAGGCAATCAGCCCCAGCATTTT
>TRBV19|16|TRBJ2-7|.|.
CASSIVGWGASGEQYF
TGTGCCAGTAGTATAGTGGGTTGGGGCGCCTCTGGGGAGCAGTACTTC
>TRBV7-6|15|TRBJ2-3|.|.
CASSPRRAGADTQYF
TGTGCCAGCAGCCCGCGAAGGGCCGGGGCAGATACGCAGTATTTT
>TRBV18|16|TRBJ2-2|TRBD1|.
CASSPPGTGATGELFF
TGTGCCAGCTCACCTCCTGGGACAGGGGCCACCGGGGAGCTGTTTTTT
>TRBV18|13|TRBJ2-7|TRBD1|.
CASSSGQGNEQYF
TGTGCCAGCTCATCAGGACAGGGGAACGAGCAGTACTTC
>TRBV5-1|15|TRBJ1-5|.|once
CASSLGVSGNQPQHF
TGCGCCAGCAGCTTGGGGGTATCAGGCAATCAGCCCCAGCATTTT
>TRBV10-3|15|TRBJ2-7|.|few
CASPRPCENFYEQYF
TGTGCCAGCCCTCGGCCGTGCGAGAATTTTTACGAGCAGTACTTC
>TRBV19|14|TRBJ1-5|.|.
CASSGQGGNQPQHF
TGTGCCAGTAGTGGGCAGGGTGGGAATCAGCCCCAGCATTTT
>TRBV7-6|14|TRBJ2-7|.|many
CASSTSGTTYEQYF
TGTGCCAGCAGCACGAGCGGTACAACCTACGAGCAGTACTTC
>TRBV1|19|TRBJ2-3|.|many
CASSQGGDAGTGGSMTQYF
TGCGCCAGCAGCCAAGGGGGGGACGCGGGGACAGGGGGCTCAATGACGCAGTATTTT
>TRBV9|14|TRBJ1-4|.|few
CASKYRGLTEKLFF
TGTGCCAGCAAATACAGAGGTCTAACCGAAAAACTGTTTTTT
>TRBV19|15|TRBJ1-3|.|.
CASSIASDSGNTIYF
TGTGCCAGTAGTATAGCCTCAGACTCTGGAAACACCATATATTTT
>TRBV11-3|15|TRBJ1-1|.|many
CASSLEVGVHTEAFF
TGTGCCAGCAGCTTGGAGGTGGGGGTTCACACTGAAGCTTTCTTT
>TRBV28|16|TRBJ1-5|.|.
CASSFSGGVGGQPQHF
TGTGCCAGCAGTTTTTCTGGCGGGGTAGGAGGACAGCCCCAGCATTTT
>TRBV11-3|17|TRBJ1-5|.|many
CASSSDQRVNSNQPQHF
TGTGCCAGCAGCTCCGATCAGCGGGTTAATAGCAATCAGCCCCAGCATTTT
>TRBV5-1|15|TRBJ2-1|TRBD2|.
CASSTLAGDYNEQFF
TGCGCCAGCAGCACACTAGCGGGGGACTACAATGAGCAGTTCTTC
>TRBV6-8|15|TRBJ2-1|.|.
CASSYEGSRSNEQFF
TGTGCCAGCAGTTACGAGGGATCTCGGTCCAATGAGCAGTTCTTC
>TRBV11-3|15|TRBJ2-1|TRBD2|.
CASSLTSGIYNEQFF
TGTGCCAGCAGCTTAACTAGCGGGATATACAATGAGCAGTTCTTC
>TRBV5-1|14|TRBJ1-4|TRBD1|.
CASSVDRGREKLFF
TGCGCCAGCAGCGTGGACAGGGGACGGGAAAAACTGTTTTTT
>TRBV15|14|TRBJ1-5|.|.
CATSRDRGIQPQHF
TGTGCCACCAGCAGAGATAGGGGTATACAGCCCCAGCATTTT
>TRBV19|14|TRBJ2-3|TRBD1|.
CASRKHRGVDTQYF
TGTGCCAGTAGGAAACACAGGGGTGTGGATACGCAGTATTTT
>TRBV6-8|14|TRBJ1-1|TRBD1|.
CASSRDRLNTEAFF
TGTGCCAGCAGCCGGGACAGGTTAAACACTGAAGCTTTCTTT
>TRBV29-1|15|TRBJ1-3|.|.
CSVLLYGGSGNTIYF
TGCAGCGTTCTACTGTATGGGGGGTCAGGAAACACCATATATTTT
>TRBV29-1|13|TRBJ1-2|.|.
CSVLPRLVDGYTF
TGCAGCGTCCTACCCCGTCTCGTGGATGGCTACACCTTC
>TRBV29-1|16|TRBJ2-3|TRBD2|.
CSVGERTSGRTDTQYF
TGCAGCGTTGGAGAAAGGACTAGCGGGAGGACAGATACGCAGTATTTT
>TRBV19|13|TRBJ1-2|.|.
CASRRTDLYGYTF
TGTGCCAGCAGAAGGACAGATTTATATGGCTACACCTTC
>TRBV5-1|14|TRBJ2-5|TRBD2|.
CASSLVTSVETQYF
TGCGCCAGCAGCTTGGTGACTAGCGTAGAGACCCAGTACTTC
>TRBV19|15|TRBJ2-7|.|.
CASSKDQGAPYEQYF
TGTGCCAGTAGTAAAGACCAGGGTGCCCCCTACGAGCAGTACTTC
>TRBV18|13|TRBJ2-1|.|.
CASSPRRVDEQFF
TGTGCCAGCTCACCGCGAAGGGTGGATGAGCAGTTCTTC
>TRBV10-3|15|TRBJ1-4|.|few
CAISESNGANEKLFF
TGTGCCATCAGTGAGTCGAACGGAGCTAATGAAAAACTGTTTTTT
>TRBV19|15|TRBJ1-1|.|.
CASSNWTGLNTEAFF
TGTGCCAGTAGTAATTGGACGGGACTGAACACTGAAGCTTTCTTT